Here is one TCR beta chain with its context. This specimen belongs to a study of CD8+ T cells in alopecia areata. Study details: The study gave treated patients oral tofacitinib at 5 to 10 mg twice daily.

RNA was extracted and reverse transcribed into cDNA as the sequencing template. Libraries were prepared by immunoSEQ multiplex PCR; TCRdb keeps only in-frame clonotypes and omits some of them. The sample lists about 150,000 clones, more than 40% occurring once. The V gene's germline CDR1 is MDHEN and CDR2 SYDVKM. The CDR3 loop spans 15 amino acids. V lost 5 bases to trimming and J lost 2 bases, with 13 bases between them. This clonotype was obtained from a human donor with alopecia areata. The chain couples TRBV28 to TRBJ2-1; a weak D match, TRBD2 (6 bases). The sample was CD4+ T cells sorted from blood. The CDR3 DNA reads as TGTGCCAGCAGTAAGGGCGGGGCGACCTACAATGAGCAGTTCTTC. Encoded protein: CASSKGGATYNEQFF.